This T cell receptor (beta chain) came from a study of blood T cells in healthy people across ages. The CDR3 runs to 15 residues. The V end was cut by 3 bases, the J end by 6 bases, with 14 bases between. The authors ran a second PCR of roughly 6 to 12 cycles using a sample-barcoded 5' primer and a J-beta primer mix. TCRdb reprocessed the 5' RACE reads via MiXCR and lists one record per CDR3 protein. Of about 670,000 distinct CDR3 sequences detected, more than 45% appear once; the ten largest clones hold roughly 13%. Isolation recovered at least 7 million PBMCs from every sample. This clonotype was picked up a small number of times.

This clonotype originated in a woman at least 80 years old in good health. This chain connects TRBV12-3 or TRBV12-4 to TRBJ2-2; D possibly corresponds to TRBD1 (6 bases). The specimen sequenced was blood. CDR3 sequence reads: CASSFLQGRSGELFF. Here the CDR3 DNA reads TGTGCCAGCAGTTTTCTCCAGGGGCGGTCCGGGGAGCTGTTTTTT.